These 20 T cell receptor beta chains came from one sample sequenced in a study of T cell responses to AZD1222 COVID-19 vaccine. Clones were sequenced by immunoSEQ multiplex PCR, and TCRdb holds only the in-frame ones, with some missing. The sample yields 130,000 or so clones, around 84% seen once. Sample: peripheral blood, taken on day 0 of AZD1222 vaccination. The receptors were sampled from an adult in good health.

The V and J genes are TRBV5-1 and TRBJ1-4; a possible D gene is TRBD1 (5 bases). Per germline, CDR1 SGHRS and CDR2 YFSETQ. The CDR3 sequence is 15 residues long. V shed 0 bases and J shed 8 bases, with 14 bases lying between them. CDR3 amino acids: CASSLAGTQREKLFF. In DNA, the CDR3 is TGCGCCAGCAGCTTGGCTGGGACGCAGAGAGAAAAACTGTTTTTT.

The chain carries TRBV18 and TRBJ2-5, with D perhaps matching TRBD1 or TRBD2 (6 bases each). Germline V gene sequence: CDR1 KGHSH, CDR2 LQKENI. Trimming shortened V by 6 bases and J by 4 bases, and 12 bases separated the two germline ends. This CDR3 is built from 13 residues. In DNA form, the CDR3 reads TGTGCCAGCTCGGCACAGGGAGGAGAGACCCAGTACTTC. It translates to CASSAQGGETQYF. Looking up the rest from reference TRBV18 and TRBJ2-5 gives the full variable domain: NAGVMQNPRHLVRRRGQEARLRCSPMKGHSHVYWYRQLPEEGLKFMVYLQKENIIDESGMPKERFSAEFPKEGPSILRIQQVVRGDSAAYFCASSAQGGETQYFGPGTRLLVL.

V gene TRBV7-2 combines with J gene TRBJ2-1, with 9 positions matching TRBD2. Germline V gene lookup returns CDR1 SGHTA and CDR2 FQGNSA. The trim removed 5 bases at V and 9 bases at J, leaving 8 bases unmatched. The CDR3 has 14 amino acids. The CDR3 loop is CASSGAGGPFEQFF. The CDR3 DNA reads TGTGCCAGCAGCGGAGCGGGAGGCCCCTTTGAGCAGTTCTTC.

V usage is TRBV7-2 and J usage is TRBJ1-5; D remains unclear. This CDR3 has 16 amino acids. Between the trimmed V and J ends, which lost 1 base and 7 bases, there was a span of 17 bases. The germline V gene encodes CDR1 SGHTA and CDR2 FQGNSA. CDR3 sequence (DNA): TGTGCCAGCAGCTTAGATCCCGGCGGGTCTGGGCAGCCCCAGCATTTT. Protein product: CASSLDPGGSGQPQHF.

The genes are TRBV28 and TRBJ2-1; D might be TRBD1 or TRBD2, each matching 5 bases. CDR1 MDHEN and CDR2 SYDVKM come from the germline V gene. This CDR3 spans 15 amino acids. The V and J ends lost 5 bases and 4 bases respectively, with 15 bases between them. CDR3 DNA: TGTGCCAGCAGTGTACTTGGGACGAGATACAATGAGCAGTTCTTC. Protein sequence: CASSVLGTRYNEQFF.

This clone was observed once. The CDR3 nucleotides are TGCGCCAGCAGCCAAGCATCCCCGAAACACCAAGAGACCCAGTACTTC. This encodes CASSQASPKHQETQYF. This sequence joins TRBV4-1 and TRBJ2-5; D remains ambiguous. This CDR3 region has 16 residues. Germline lookup yields CDR1 MGHRA and CDR2 YSYEKL. V was shortened by 1 base and J by 0 bases, with 12 bases between the two germline ends.

The chain is built from TRBV18 and TRBJ1-5, with D possibly matching TRBD1 (5 bases). Trimming cost V 3 bases and J 4 bases, with 7 bases left between them. Germline V lookup: CDR1 KGHSH, CDR2 LQKENI. This CDR3 is 13 amino acids long. CDR3 in amino acids: CASSPTDNQPQHF. The DNA for the CDR3 is TGTGCCAGCTCACCGACAGATAATCAGCCCCAGCATTTT.

The CDR3 loop reads CAISFDTSYEQYF. As DNA, the CDR3 is TGTGCCATCAGTTTCGACACCTCCTACGAGCAGTACTTC. The chain recombines TRBV10-3 with TRBJ2-7; D is ambiguous. The CDR3 consists of 13 residues. V lost 5 bases to trimming and J lost 0 bases, with 8 bases between them. From germline, CDR1 is ENHRY and CDR2 SYGVKD.

V usage is TRBV4-3 and J usage is TRBJ2-1; D may be TRBD1 (5 bases). The CDR3 length is 14 residues. V lost 2 bases and J lost 10, with 15 bases in between. The germline CDR1 and CDR2 sequences are LGHNA and YSLEER. The CDR3 DNA follows: TGCGCCAGCAGCCAATCATGGGGCCGGATCGAGCAGTTCTTC. Translation gives CASSQSWGRIEQFF.

The CDR3 DNA reads as TGTGCCAGTAAAACCCTTCTGGTCCGGGGGGAGGACACTGAAGCTTTCTTT. Its translation is CASKTLLVRGEDTEAFF. The J gene is TRBJ1-1, the V gene TRBV19; D is possibly TRBD1 (5 bases). The CDR3 has 17 residues. Trimming stripped 7 bases from V and 3 bases from J, with 24 bases between. Germline V gene lookup returns CDR1 LNHDA and CDR2 SQIVND (reference sequence). Full variable domain (rest looked up from reference TRBV19 and TRBJ1-1): DGGITQSPKYLFRKEGQNVTLSCEQNLNHDAMYWYRQDPGQGLRLIYYSQIVNDFQKGDIAEGYSVSREKKESFPLTVTSAQKNPTAFYLCASKTLLVRGEDTEAFFGQGTRLTVV.

The V and J genes are TRBV11-1 and TRBJ1-6; the D gene is possibly TRBD1 (6 bases). The CDR3 covers 15 residues. V lost 5 bases to trimming and J lost 8 bases, with 16 bases between them. The V gene's germline CDR1 is SGHAT and CDR2 FQDESV (reference sequence). CDR3 residues: CASSPGQGHYSPLHF. As DNA, the CDR3 is TGTGCCAGCAGCCCCGGGCAGGGACATTATTCACCCCTCCACTTT.

J is TRBJ1-2 and V is TRBV27, with TRBD1 matching 7 bases. With V trimmed by 4 bases and J by 5 bases, 1 base remained unmatched. The CDR3 extends over 12 amino acids. Germline lookup yields CDR1 MNHEY and CDR2 SMNVEV (reference sequence). CDR3 DNA: TGTGCCAGCAGTTCGGGACAGTATGGCTACACCTTC. This encodes CASSSGQYGYTF.

The chain employs TRBV4-3 and TRBJ1-1; tentative D call: TRBD1 (6 bases). Germline CDR1 reads LGHNA; CDR2 reads YSLEER. This CDR3 is built from 15 residues. Trimming took 0 bases from V and 5 from J, leaving 13 bases between them. CDR3 DNA sequence: TGCGCCAGCAGCCAAGATCTGGGGGGGCAAACTGAAGCTTTCTTT. Protein: CASSQDLGGQTEAFF.

CDR3 loop: CASGLGGVRGIWGGYTF. CDR3 nucleotides: TGTGCTAGTGGTTTGGGCGGCGTTAGGGGAATTTGGGGTGGCTACACCTTC. The chain links TRBV12-5 to TRBJ1-2; TRBD1 is a possible D gene (5 bases). Germline CDR1 and CDR2: LGHNT and FRNRAP. The V gene lost 1 base and the J gene lost 7 bases, with 22 bases spanning the gap. This CDR3 has 17 residues.

This clone was picked up a small number of times. The chain joins TRBV7-2 to TRBJ2-7; 7 nucleotides align to TRBD1. The V gene's germline CDR1 is SGHTA and CDR2 FQGNSA. This CDR3 has 17 amino acids. V was pared by 5 bases and J by 4 bases, with 17 bases of the junction left unmatched. CDR3 sequence: CASSPLPPGTESYEQYF. The CDR3 DNA sequence: TGTGCCAGCAGCCCGCTCCCTCCCGGGACAGAGTCGTACGAGCAGTACTTC.

This chain joins TRBV10-3 and TRBJ2-5, with 7 bases lining up with TRBD1. This CDR3 spans 14 amino acids. V shed 8 bases, J shed 9 bases, and the junction held 15 bases outside the gene matches. CDR1 and CDR2 from the germline V gene are ENHRY and SYGVKD. The CDR3 spells CAIWEGGSQVAQYF. The CDR3 nucleotides are TGTGCCATCTGGGAAGGGGGCTCCCAAGTCGCCCAGTACTTC.

The chain recombines TRBV30 with TRBJ2-3; weak D call: TRBD1 (6 bases). Trimming cost V 2 bases and J 3 bases, with 12 bases left between them. The CDR3 contains 14 residues. From germline, CDR1 is GTSNPN and CDR2 SVGIG (reference sequence). The CDR3 is CAWSPGALTDTQYF. The CDR3 nucleotides are TGTGCCTGGAGTCCAGGGGCGCTAACAGATACGCAGTATTTT. Looking up the rest from reference TRBV30 and TRBJ2-3 gives the full variable domain: SQTIHQWPATLVQPVGSPLSLECTVEGTSNPNLYWYRQAAGRGLQLLFYSVGIGQISSEVPQNLSASRPQDRQFILSSKKLLLSDSGFYLCAWSPGALTDTQYFGPGTRLTVL.

The chain carries TRBV28 and TRBJ1-2; D unresolved. This CDR3 has 13 amino acids. Germline V gene sequence: CDR1 MDHEN, CDR2 SYDVKM. V was shortened by 2 bases and J by 8 bases, with 12 bases between the two germline ends. The CDR3 DNA reads TGTGCCAGCAGTTTAGGCAGGCTTCAGGGCTACACCTTC. Its translation: CASSLGRLQGYTF.

J is TRBJ2-5 and V is TRBV5-8; D unresolved. V was shortened by 9 bases and J by 3 bases, with 18 bases between the two germline ends. There are 14 residues in the CDR3. From germline, CDR1 is SGHTS and CDR2 YDEGEE. As DNA, the CDR3 is TGTGCCACCTCGCCAGGATGGCAGAAAGAGACCCAGTACTTC. Protein product: CATSPGWQKETQYF.

V and J are TRBV5-5 and TRBJ2-2; 8 nucleotides align to TRBD1. This CDR3 has 14 residues. CDR1 and CDR2 (germline): SGHKS, YYEKEE (reference sequence). With 6 bases clipped from V and 4 bases from J, the junction kept 5 bases outside the gene matches. The CDR3 is CASNPGQVTGELFF. The CDR3 region has the DNA TGTGCCAGCAATCCGGGACAGGTCACCGGGGAGCTGTTTTTT.